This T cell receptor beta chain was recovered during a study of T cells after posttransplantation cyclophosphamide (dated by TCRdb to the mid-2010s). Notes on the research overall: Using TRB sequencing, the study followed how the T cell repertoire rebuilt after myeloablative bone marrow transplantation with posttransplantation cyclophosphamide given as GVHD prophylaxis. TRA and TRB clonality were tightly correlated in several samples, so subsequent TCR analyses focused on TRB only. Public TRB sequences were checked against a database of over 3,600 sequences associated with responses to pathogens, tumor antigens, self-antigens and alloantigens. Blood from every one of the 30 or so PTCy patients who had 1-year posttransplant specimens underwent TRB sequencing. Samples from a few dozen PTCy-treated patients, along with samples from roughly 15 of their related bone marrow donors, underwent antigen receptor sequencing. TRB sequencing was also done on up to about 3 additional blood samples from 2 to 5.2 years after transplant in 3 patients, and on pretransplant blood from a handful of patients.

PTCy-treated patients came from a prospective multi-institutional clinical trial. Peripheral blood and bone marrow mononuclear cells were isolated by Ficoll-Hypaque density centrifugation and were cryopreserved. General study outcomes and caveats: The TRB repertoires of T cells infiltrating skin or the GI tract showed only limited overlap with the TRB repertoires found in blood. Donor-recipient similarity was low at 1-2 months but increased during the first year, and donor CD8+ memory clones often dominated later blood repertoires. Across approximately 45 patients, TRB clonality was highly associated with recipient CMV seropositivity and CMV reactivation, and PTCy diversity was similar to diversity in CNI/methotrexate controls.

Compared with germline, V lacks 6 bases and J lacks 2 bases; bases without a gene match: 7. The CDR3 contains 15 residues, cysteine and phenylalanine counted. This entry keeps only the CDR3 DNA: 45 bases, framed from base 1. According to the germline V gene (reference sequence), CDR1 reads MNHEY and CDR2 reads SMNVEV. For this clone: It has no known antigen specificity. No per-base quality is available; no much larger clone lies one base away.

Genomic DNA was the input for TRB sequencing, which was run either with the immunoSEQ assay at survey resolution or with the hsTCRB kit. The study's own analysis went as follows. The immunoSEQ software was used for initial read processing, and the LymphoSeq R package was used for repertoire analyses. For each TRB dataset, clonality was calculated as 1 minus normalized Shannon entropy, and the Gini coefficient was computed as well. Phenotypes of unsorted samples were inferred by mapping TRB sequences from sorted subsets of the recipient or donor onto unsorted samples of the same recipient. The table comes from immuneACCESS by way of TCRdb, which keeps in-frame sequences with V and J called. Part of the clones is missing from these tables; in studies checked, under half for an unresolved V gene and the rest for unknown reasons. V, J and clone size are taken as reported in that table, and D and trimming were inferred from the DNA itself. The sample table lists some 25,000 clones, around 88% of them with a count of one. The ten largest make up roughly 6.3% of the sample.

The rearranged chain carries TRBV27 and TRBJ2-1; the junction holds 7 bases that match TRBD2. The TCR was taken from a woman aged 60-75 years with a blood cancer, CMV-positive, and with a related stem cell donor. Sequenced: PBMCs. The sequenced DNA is TGTGCCAGCAGCCCCCGCGGGACTACCTACAATGAGCAGTTCTTC. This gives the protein CASSPRGTTYNEQFF.